Each of the 3 T cell receptor beta chains below was sequenced from the same sample in a study of cytomegalovirus exposure and HLA in healthy donors. PCR employed 60 Vbeta and 13 Jbeta primers. Sequencing was performed with immunoSEQ multiplex PCR; in TCRdb, only in-frame clones are kept and a portion is missing. Among some 110,000 clones listed, 8% to 10% were seen once. The specimen was PBMCs. These receptors came from a man aged 25-45 years in good health and CMV-seronegative.

The rearrangement joins TRBV9 to TRBJ2-5; 9 bases agree with TRBD2. The closer fit of TRBJ2-7 to the DNA end suggests the J call may be wrong. This CDR3 spans 15 amino acids. CDR1 and CDR2 from the germline V gene are SGDLS and YYNGEE. The CDR3 coding sequence is TGTGCCAGCAGCGTAGGGCCTAGCGGGGCCTACGAGCAGTACTTC. As protein: CASSVGPSGAYEQYF.

This clone showed up just a few times. The chain employs TRBV12-5 and TRBJ1-5; D remains ambiguous. V was shortened by 7 bases and J by 4 bases, with 11 bases between the two germline ends. The CDR3 is 13 residues long. Looked up from germline, CDR1 is LGHNT and CDR2 is FRNRAP. The CDR3 reads CASAQKPNQPQHF. DNA for the CDR3: TGTGCTAGTGCGCAGAAACCGAATCAGCCCCAGCATTTT.

The CDR3 sequence is CASSLLGAQGLRETQYF. The CDR3 bases are TGTGCCAGCAGCTTATTAGGTGCCCAGGGTCTCAGGGAGACCCAGTACTTC. The chain recombines TRBV7-9 with TRBJ2-5, with D possibly TRBD1 on 5 matching bases. The V gene lost 2 bases and the J gene lost 5 bases, with 21 bases spanning the gap. CDR1 is SEHNR, CDR2 FQNEAQ, per germline (reference sequence). The CDR3 sequence is 17 residues long.